This T cell receptor beta chain derives from a study of T-cell memory formation after mild COVID-19. One entry per CDR3 protein results from TCRdb running MiXCR on the 5' RACE reads. The sample lists 300,000 to 400,000 distinct CDR3 sequences; approximately 15% were seen once. Worth noting for this clonotype: Antigen specificity is unknown.

Study-wide results and caveats: Contracting clones localized mainly to CM and EM when CD4+ and mainly to EMRA when CD8+. Cross-reactive memory apparently joined, as some responding clones appeared in pre-infection memory. Among clones contracting day 15 to 85, CD4/CD8 was balanced, whereas later expanders leaned CD4+.

Trimming took 8 bases from V and 3 from J, leaving 8 bases between them. The germline V gene has CDR1 MDHEN and CDR2 SYDVKM. The CDR3 runs 12 residues. The chain is built from TRBV28 and TRBJ1-5; unclear D gene. Sequenced input: PBMCs or a T cell subset sorted from them (not recorded which). The receptor's source is a man aged 18-30 years who had mild COVID-19 (a few samples of this study predate the infection). Cell type and time point are not known. The CDR3 protein is CASYRLNQPQHF. CDR3 sequence (DNA): TGTGCCAGCTACAGACTCAATCAGCCCCAGCATTTT.